Below are 27 T cell receptor beta chains sequenced from a single sample in a study of cytotoxic CD8 clonotypes in ibrutinib-treated CLL. Only in-frame clones appear in the TCRdb table, and some are missing; sequencing was by immunoSEQ multiplex PCR. The data hold some 76,000 clones, with around four fifths observed a single time. Source: PBMCs, taken after 24 months of ibrutinib treatment. These receptors were taken from a human donor with chronic lymphocytic leukemia.

The V gene is TRBV30, the J gene TRBJ2-4; 7 bases are a match to TRBD1. CDR3 length equals 16 residues. The trim removed 1 base at V and 3 bases at J, leaving 9 bases unmatched. CDR1 is GTSNPN, CDR2 SVGIG, per germline (reference sequence). CDR3 in DNA: TGTGCCTGGAGTGGCGGTCCCCCAGGGGGCAAAAACATTCAGTACTTC. Protein sequence: CAWSGGPPGGKNIQYF.

V gene TRBV7-8 combines with J gene TRBJ2-2; 10 bases are a match to TRBD1. This CDR3 contains 16 residues. Germline V lookup: CDR1 SGHVS, CDR2 FQNEAQ. V gave up 3 bases and J gave up 1 base; unmatched junction bases: 2. Here the CDR3 DNA reads TGTGCCAGCAGCTTCCGGGACAGGGGGAACACCGGGGAGCTGTTTTTT. It encodes CASSFRDRGNTGELFF.

The rearrangement links TRBV30 to TRBJ1-1; D call uncertain. V lost 0 bases, J lost 14 bases, and 16 bases lay in between. There are 12 residues in the CDR3. The germline V gene has CDR1 GTSNPN and CDR2 SVGIG (reference sequence). CDR3: CAWSVTRQARFF. The DNA for the CDR3 is TGTGCCTGGAGTGTAACCCGGCAGGCGCGGTTCTTT.

This clone was found a few times. This chain uses TRBV30 with TRBJ1-2; the match to TRBD1 covers 8 bases. The CDR3 is 12 residues long. The V and J ends lost 5 bases and 4 bases, in that order; junction bases with no gene match: 3. CDR1 is GTSNPN, CDR2 SVGIG, per germline (reference sequence). The CDR3 reads CAWAGQGYGYTF. CDR3 DNA: TGTGCCTGGGCCGGACAGGGCTATGGCTACACCTTC.

This chain connects TRBV7-3 to TRBJ2-3; D is ambiguous. Trimming cost V 2 bases and J 4 bases, with 16 bases left between them. The CDR3 runs to 16 residues. The germline CDR1 and CDR2 sequences are SGHTA and FQGTGA. The DNA of the CDR3 is TGTGCCAGCAGCTTAGGTGGCGCGGAGTCATCAGATACGCAGTATTTT. Amino acid sequence: CASSLGGAESSDTQYF.

The sample holds one count of this clone. The chain has TRBV11-3 and TRBJ2-5; 11 bases are a match to TRBD1. V lost 5 bases to trimming and J lost 4 bases; unmatched junction nucleotides: 6. The CDR3 extends over 15 amino acids. In germline, CDR1 is SGHNT, CDR2 YENEEA. The CDR3: CASSRGTGGGETQYF. Written as DNA, the CDR3 is TGTGCCAGCAGCCGCGGGACAGGGGGGGGAGAGACCCAGTACTTC.

The sample holds a few counts of this clone. The V gene is TRBV28, the J gene TRBJ1-2, with unresolved D. Germline CDR1 is MDHEN and CDR2 is SYDVKM. The germline V and J ends were trimmed by 6 bases and 3 bases, with 5 bases remaining between them. The CDR3 contains 11 residues. DNA of the CDR3: TGTGCCAGCAGGGGTTACTATGGCTACACCTTC. This codes for CASRGYYGYTF.

This clone was detected only once. The J gene is TRBJ1-2, the V gene TRBV29-1; TRBD1 agrees at 7 bases. With V trimmed by 4 bases and J by 3 bases, 5 bases remained unmatched. This CDR3 has 13 residues. Germline assignment: CDR1 SQVTM and CDR2 ANQGSEA. CDR3 coding DNA: TGCAGCGTTGGGGGACAGCAGGACTATGGCTACACCTTC. It codes for CSVGGQQDYGYTF.

Details on this clone: The same CDR3 arises from other DNA sequences in this sample as well. This chain links TRBV15 with TRBJ2-7, with D possibly called TRBD1 or TRBD2 (5 bases each). Germline CDR1 LNHNV, CDR2 YYDKDF (reference sequence). The CDR3 length is 14 residues. Trimming took 5 bases from V and 0 from J, leaving 11 bases between them. The CDR3 DNA reads as TGTGCCACCAGCCGGGACCCTTTCTCCTACGAGCAGTACTTC. Translated: CATSRDPFSYEQYF.

V is TRBV6-5 and J is TRBJ1-2, with D possibly being TRBD1 (5 bases). CDR1 and CDR2 from the germline V gene are MNHEY and SVGAGI. This CDR3 contains 13 residues. V lost 5 bases, J lost 1 base, and 8 bases lay in between. For the CDR3, the DNA is TGTGCCAGCAGTCGACAGCTTAACTATGGCTACACCTTC. Translation: CASSRQLNYGYTF.

This clone appeared a few times. The chain uses TRBV5-6 and TRBJ1-4, with no clear D. Deletions cut 0 bases from V and 0 bases from J, with 3 bases between. The CDR3 consists of 14 residues. Germline loops: CDR1 SGHDT, CDR2 YYEEEE. CDR3 sequence (DNA): TGTGCCAGCAGCTTGGAACCAACTAATGAAAAACTGTTTTTT. This codes for CASSLEPTNEKLFF.

The chain combines TRBV28 with TRBJ1-4; D is possibly TRBD1 (5 bases). Germline loops: CDR1 MDHEN, CDR2 SYDVKM. The CDR3 covers 14 residues. The V end lost 5 bases, the J end lost 4 bases, and 11 bases lay between the germline ends. DNA for the CDR3: TGTGCCAGCAGTGGGGGAGGCCGTAATGAAAAACTGTTTTTT. It translates to CASSGGGRNEKLFF. The entire variable domain, with the rest obtained from reference TRBV28 and TRBJ1-4, is as follows: DVKVTQSSRYLVKRTGEKVFLECVQDMDHENMFWYRQDPGLGLRLIYFSYDVKMKEKGDIPEGYSVSREKKERFSLILESASTNQTSMYLCASSGGGRNEKLFFGSGTQLSVL.

This clone occurred a few times. The chain links TRBV5-1 to TRBJ2-1; 8 bases fit TRBD2. V lost 0 bases to trimming and J lost 3 bases; unmatched junction nucleotides: 8. This CDR3 is 17 amino acids long. Germline lookup yields CDR1 SGHRS and CDR2 YFSETQ. The chain's CDR3 is CASSLEASGLGYNEQFF. CDR3 coding DNA: TGCGCCAGCAGCTTGGAGGCTAGCGGGTTGGGCTACAATGAGCAGTTCTTC.

The gene calls are TRBV7-2 and TRBJ2-7; 9 nucleotides line up with TRBD2. The V gene's germline CDR1 is SGHTA and CDR2 FQGNSA. CDR3 length equals 15 residues. The trim removed 4 bases at V and 6 bases at J, leaving 10 bases unmatched. CDR3 protein: CASSSGGSGSSEQYF. DNA for the CDR3: TGTGCCAGCAGCTCCGGGGGTAGCGGGAGCAGCGAGCAGTACTTC.

The CDR3 here is CASSESTEGSQPQHF. CDR3 DNA sequence: TGTGCCAGCAGTGAATCGACAGAGGGGAGTCAGCCCCAGCATTTT. This chain joins TRBV2 and TRBJ1-5, with D possibly being TRBD1 (5 bases). The CDR3 spans 15 residues. Germline loops: CDR1 SNHLY, CDR2 FYNNEI. The V end was cut by 2 bases, the J end by 6 bases, with 14 bases between.

V gene TRBV5-6 combines with J gene TRBJ2-5; TRBD1 agrees at 7 bases. The CDR3 has 14 residues. V was pared by 4 bases and J by 1 base, with 4 bases of the junction left unmatched. CDR1 and CDR2 (germline): SGHDT, YYEEEE. The CDR3 spells CASSPDRSQETQYF. DNA of the CDR3: TGTGCCAGCAGCCCGGACAGGAGCCAAGAGACCCAGTACTTC.

This sequence joins TRBV5-6 and TRBJ2-7; D unresolved. CDR3 length: 13 amino acids. The germline V and J ends were trimmed by 4 bases and 0 bases, with 8 bases remaining between them. Germline CDR1 reads SGHDT; CDR2 reads YYEEEE. In DNA form, the CDR3 reads TGTGCCAGCAGCATGACACCCTCCTACGAGCAGTACTTC. Protein sequence: CASSMTPSYEQYF.

This clone is a singleton in its sample. The genes are TRBV5-4 and TRBJ2-2; D might be TRBD2 (5 bases). Germline V gene lookup returns CDR1 SGHNT and CDR2 YYREEE (reference sequence). V lost 4 bases and J 0 bases, leaving 7 bases between the germline ends. There are 14 residues in the CDR3. CDR3 DNA: TGTGCCAGCAGCCGCGGGCCGAACACCGGGGAGCTGTTTTTT. Translated: CASSRGPNTGELFF.

This chain connects TRBV4-3 to TRBJ2-1; 8 nucleotides line up with TRBD1. The CDR3 length is 15 residues. CDR1 LGHNA and CDR2 YSLEER come from the germline V gene. With V trimmed by 4 bases and J by 8 bases, 10 bases remained unmatched. CDR3 residues: CASSRQDRDGDEQFF. CDR3 sequence (DNA): TGCGCCAGCAGCCGCCAGGACAGGGATGGGGATGAGCAGTTCTTC.

The chain has TRBV6-5 and TRBJ1-3; 9 positions match TRBD1. The CDR3 sequence is 16 residues long. The germline gives CDR1 MNHEY, CDR2 SVGAGI. Unmatched junction bases numbered 7, after V lost 4 bases and J lost 3 bases. The CDR3 region is CASSSLTGGYGNTIYF. Here the CDR3 DNA reads TGTGCCAGCAGTTCCCTAACAGGGGGCTATGGAAACACCATATATTTT.

The chain recombines TRBV29-1 with TRBJ1-2; no clear D. The CDR3 sequence is 13 residues long. In germline, CDR1 is SQVTM, CDR2 ANQGSEA. Trimming took 2 bases from V and 2 from J, leaving 9 bases between them. CDR3 region: CSVEREANYGYTF. The CDR3 DNA reads as TGCAGCGTTGAACGGGAGGCCAACTATGGCTACACCTTC.

This clone occurred a few times. The chain combines TRBV19 with TRBJ2-7, with TRBD2 matching 11 bases. CDR1 and CDR2 (germline): LNHDA, SQIVND (reference sequence). J gave up 4 bases and V 7 bases, and 12 bases lay outside the gene matches. The CDR3 sequence is 16 residues long. Here the CDR3 DNA reads TGTGCCAGTACCGAAATAGCGGGAGGGCCGTTTTACGAGCAGTACTTC. It yields the protein CASTEIAGGPFYEQYF.

The rearrangement joins TRBV30 to TRBJ1-5, with 8 positions matching TRBD1. J was trimmed by 1 base and V by 5 bases; bases with no gene match: 4. The CDR3 totals 14 residues. Looked up from germline, CDR1 is GTSNPN and CDR2 is SVGIG (reference sequence). Here the CDR3 reads CAWAGDRSNQPQHF. For the CDR3, the DNA is TGTGCCTGGGCGGGGGACAGGAGCAATCAGCCCCAGCATTTT. Looking up the rest from reference TRBV30 and TRBJ1-5 gives the full variable domain: SQTIHQWPATLVQPVGSPLSLECTVEGTSNPNLYWYRQAAGRGLQLLFYSVGIGQISSEVPQNLSASRPQDRQFILSSKKLLLSDSGFYLCAWAGDRSNQPQHFGDGTRLSIL.

V is TRBV29-1 and J is TRBJ2-3; D is ambiguous. Per germline, CDR1 SQVTM and CDR2 ANQGSEA. The V gene lost 0 bases and the J gene lost 5 bases, with 9 bases spanning the gap. The length of the CDR3 is 13 residues. The CDR3 loop is CSVEEDWRDTQYF. The CDR3 DNA reads TGCAGCGTTGAAGAAGACTGGAGAGATACGCAGTATTTT.

This clone occurred once. The chain combines TRBV28 with TRBJ1-1, with D possibly matching TRBD1 (6 bases). CDR1 MDHEN and CDR2 SYDVKM come from the germline V gene. CDR3 length: 15 residues. V lost 3 bases, J lost 1 base, and 12 bases lay in between. This CDR3 reads CASSLAGVENTEAFF. The CDR3 nucleotides read TGTGCCAGCAGTTTGGCAGGGGTGGAGAACACTGAAGCTTTCTTT.

The J gene is TRBJ2-1, the V gene TRBV5-1; TRBD2 matches at 11 bases. V lost 1 base, J lost 8 bases, and 5 bases stayed unmatched. The CDR3 is 15 residues long. Germline lookup yields CDR1 SGHRS and CDR2 YFSETQ. CDR3 coding DNA: TGCGCCAGCAGCTTGACTAGCGGGAGTGGAGATGAGCAGTTCTTC. It encodes CASSLTSGSGDEQFF. Supplemented by reference TRBV5-1 and TRBJ2-1, the full variable domain reads KAGVTQTPRYLIKTRGQQVTLSCSPISGHRSVSWYQQTPGQGLQFLFEYFSETQRNKGNFPGRFSGRQFSNSRSEMNVSTLELGDSALYLCASSLTSGSGDEQFFGPGTRLTVL.

This clone was observed once. The V gene is TRBV18, the J gene TRBJ2-1; 9 nucleotides align to TRBD1. Trimming cost V 4 bases and J 7 bases; bases outside gene matches: 5. CDR3 length: 14 amino acids. Germline V gene data show CDR1 as KGHSH and CDR2 as LQKENI. This CDR3 reads CASSRGQGQNEQFF. DNA for the CDR3: TGTGCCAGCTCACGGGGACAGGGTCAGAATGAGCAGTTCTTC.